This is a list of T cell receptor beta chains from one sample in a study of breast tumors, draining lymph nodes, adjacent tissues. MiXCR, run by TCRdb on the multiplex PCR reads, gives a single entry per CDR3 protein. The sample contains about 130,000 distinct CDR3 sequences, approximately 21% of which appear only once. The sample comprised axillary lymph node tissue. Receptor source: a female donor with breast cancer. Some clones in this sample may be carry-over from other donors' samples. Both conserved end residues are trimmed from each CDR3.

j_call | cdr3_length | v_call | cdr3_aa
TRBJ2-2 | 12 | TRBV6-5 | ASSYERGGAELF
TRBJ1-4 | 15 | TRBV5-5 | ASRVGQTASTNEKLF
TRBJ1-4 | 13 | TRBV6-6 | ASSYPGQAREKLF
TRBJ2-7 | 9 | TRBV6-1 | ALGTDYEQY
TRBJ1-6 | 12 | TRBV10-3 | ATRRDTYNSPLH
TRBJ2-5 | 13 | TRBV7-8 | ASGGLAGAGETRY
TRBJ1-2 | 11 | TRBV6-5 | ASRPGQNYGYT
TRBJ2-7 | 11 | TRBV2 | ASSETGDDEQY
TRBJ1-2 | 12 | TRBV12-3/TRBV12-4 | ASSLGQINYGYT
TRBJ2-7 | 13 | TRBV27 | ASSPSLDRSYEQY
TRBJ2-7 | 14 | TRBV5-1 | ASSLEGGGQTYEQY
TRBJ2-1 | 12 | TRBV28 | ASSDRGGLDEQF
TRBJ2-7 | 12 | TRBV5-1 | ASSFQGGPNEQY
TRBJ2-1 | 14 | TRBV9 | ASSPTLFNTYNEQF
TRBJ2-1 | 14 | TRBV28 | ASSPGLAERYNEQF
TRBJ2-5 | 12 | TRBV20-1 | SAREVREGKTQY
TRBJ2-1 | 12 | TRBV24-1 | ATSDLAGANEQF
TRBJ2-7 | 10 | TRBV20-1 | SAPSPGYEQY
TRBJ2-2 | 14 | TRBV7-2 | ASSRTSGVGTGELF
TRBJ1-2 | 11 | TRBV20-1 | SAREPRRVGYT
TRBJ1-2 | 12 | TRBV4-1 | ASSQAVGNYGYT
TRBJ2-7 | 13 | TRBV18 | ASSPPSGRFREQY
TRBJ2-7 | 12 | TRBV30 | AWSRAGTSYEQY
TRBJ1-5 | 14 | TRBV20-1 | SARDLGRGSNQPQH
TRBJ2-1 | 13 | TRBV5-1 | ASSLGGDSYNEQF
TRBJ1-4 | 13 | TRBV7-9 | ASSLETGRNEKLF
TRBJ2-1 | 10 | TRBV27 | ASSQRYNEQF
TRBJ2-5 | 11 | TRBV7-3 | ASSHGHRETQY
TRBJ1-2 | 13 | TRBV9 | ASSVGGQANLGYT
TRBJ2-2 | 14 | TRBV18 | ASSLQGGVNTGELF
TRBJ2-7 | 12 | TRBV27 | ASSFTPKTYEQY
TRBJ2-1 | 12 | TRBV5-8 | ASSRAGAKNIQF
TRBJ2-3 | 11 | TRBV6-2/TRBV6-3 | ASSYRGTDTQY
TRBJ1-6 | 13 | TRBV25-1 | ASRTAGTANSPLH
TRBJ2-6 | 16 | TRBV6-5 | ASTKSGQGIAGANVLT
TRBJ2-4 | 10 | TRBV2 | ASSVEGDIQY
TRBJ2-3 | 14 | TRBV19 | ASSVLGTAIGGTQY
TRBJ1-3 | 14 | TRBV7-8 | ASSQNPTLFRNTIY
TRBJ2-2 | 13 | TRBV6-5 | ASRSEPRSTGELF
TRBJ1-1 | 11 | TRBV7-3 | ASGVELNTEAF
TRBJ2-7 | 10 | TRBV29-1 | SVEVNLSEQY
TRBJ2-3 | 14 | TRBV9 | ASSDRLAEVADTQY
TRBJ2-7 | 11 | TRBV3-1 | ASSLAVSYEQY
TRBJ2-2 | 15 | TRBV12-3/TRBV12-4 | ASSGRQGQKNTGELF
TRBJ2-3 | 11 | TRBV5-5 | ASSNQGSDTQY
TRBJ1-5 | 11 | TRBV6-5 | ASSYNSNQPQH
TRBJ2-7 | 12 | TRBV6-5 | ASIRGQGAYVQY
TRBJ2-1 | 11 | TRBV12-3/TRBV12-4 | ASSSLRGGEQF
TRBJ2-3 | 12 | TRBV7-3 | ASSRGQYTDTQY
TRBJ1-6 | 12 | TRBV27 | ASSYREANSPLH
TRBJ1-2 | 12 | TRBV28 | ASSWAGVAYGYT
TRBJ2-7 | 15 | TRBV7-2 | ASSLAPVTGGLDEQY
TRBJ2-7 | 13 | TRBV28 | ASSAGLAGAYEQY
TRBJ1-2 | 13 | TRBV28 | ASRLPGTENYGYT
TRBJ2-1 | 15 | TRBV12-3/TRBV12-4 | ASSFLGTSGKGNEQF
TRBJ1-2 | 11 | TRBV10-3 | AIGRGANYGYT
TRBJ2-7 | 15 | TRBV7-9 | ASSPRLPGTRGYEQY
TRBJ2-5 | 11 | TRBV28 | ASSMNRGETQY
TRBJ2-5 | 11 | TRBV11-1 | ASSLSPGETQY